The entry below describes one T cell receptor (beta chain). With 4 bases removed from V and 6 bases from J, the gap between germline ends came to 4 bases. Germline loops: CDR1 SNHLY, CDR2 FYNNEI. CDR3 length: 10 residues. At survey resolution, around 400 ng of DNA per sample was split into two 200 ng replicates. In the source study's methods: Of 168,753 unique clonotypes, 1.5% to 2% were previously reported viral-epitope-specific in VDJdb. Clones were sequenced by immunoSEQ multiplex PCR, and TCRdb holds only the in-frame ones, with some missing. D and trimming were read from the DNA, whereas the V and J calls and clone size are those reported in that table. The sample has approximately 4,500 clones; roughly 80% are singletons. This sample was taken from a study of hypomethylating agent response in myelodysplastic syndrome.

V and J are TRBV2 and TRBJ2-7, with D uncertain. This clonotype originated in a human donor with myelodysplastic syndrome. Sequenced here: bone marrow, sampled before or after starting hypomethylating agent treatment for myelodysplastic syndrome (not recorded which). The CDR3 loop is CASSVFEQYF. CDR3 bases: TGTGCCAGCAGTGTCTTCGAGCAGTACTTC.